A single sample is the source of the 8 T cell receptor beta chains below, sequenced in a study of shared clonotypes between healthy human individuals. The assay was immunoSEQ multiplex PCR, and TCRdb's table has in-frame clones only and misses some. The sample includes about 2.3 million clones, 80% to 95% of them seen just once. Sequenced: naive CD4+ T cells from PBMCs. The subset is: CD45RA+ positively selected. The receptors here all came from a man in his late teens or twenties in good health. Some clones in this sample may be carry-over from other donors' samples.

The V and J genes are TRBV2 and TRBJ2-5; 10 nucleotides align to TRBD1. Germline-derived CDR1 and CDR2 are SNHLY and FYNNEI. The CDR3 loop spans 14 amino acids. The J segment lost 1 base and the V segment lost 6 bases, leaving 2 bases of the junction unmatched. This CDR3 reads CASRRQGAQETQYF. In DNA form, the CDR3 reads TGTGCCAGCAGGAGACAGGGGGCCCAAGAGACCCAGTACTTC.

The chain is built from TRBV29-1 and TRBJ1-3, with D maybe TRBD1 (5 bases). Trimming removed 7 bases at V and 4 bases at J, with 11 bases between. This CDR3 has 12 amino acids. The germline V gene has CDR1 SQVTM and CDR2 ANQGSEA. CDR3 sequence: CSAAGLGNTIYF. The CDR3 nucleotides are TGCAGCGCTGCAGGGTTAGGAAACACCATATATTTT. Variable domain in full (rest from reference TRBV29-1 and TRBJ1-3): SAVISQKPSRDICQRGTSLTIQCQVDSQVTMMFWYRQQPGQSLTLIATANQGSEATYESGFVIDKFPISRPNLTFSTLTVSNMSPEDSSIYLCSAAGLGNTIYFGEGSWLTVV.

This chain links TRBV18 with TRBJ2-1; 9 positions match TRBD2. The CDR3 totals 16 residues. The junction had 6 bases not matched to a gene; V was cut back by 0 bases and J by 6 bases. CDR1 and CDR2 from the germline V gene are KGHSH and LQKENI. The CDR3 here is CASSPPNAGGGNEQFF. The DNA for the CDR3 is TGTGCCAGCTCACCACCCAACGCGGGAGGGGGCAATGAGCAGTTCTTC. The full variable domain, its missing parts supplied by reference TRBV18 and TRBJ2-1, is NAGVMQNPRHLVRRRGQEARLRCSPMKGHSHVYWYRQLPEEGLKFMVYLQKENIIDESGMPKERFSAEFPKEGPSILRIQQVVRGDSAAYFCASSPPNAGGGNEQFFGPGTRLTVL.

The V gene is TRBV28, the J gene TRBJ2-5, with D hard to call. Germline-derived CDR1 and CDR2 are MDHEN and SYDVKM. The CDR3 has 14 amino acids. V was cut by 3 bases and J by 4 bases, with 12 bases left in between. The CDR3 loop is CASSFGPSPETQYF. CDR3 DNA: TGTGCCAGCAGTTTTGGTCCCAGCCCAGAGACCCAGTACTTC.

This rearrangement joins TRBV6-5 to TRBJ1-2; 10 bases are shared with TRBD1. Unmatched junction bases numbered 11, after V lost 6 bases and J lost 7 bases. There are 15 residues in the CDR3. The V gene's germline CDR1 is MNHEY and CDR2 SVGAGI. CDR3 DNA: TGTGCCAGCAGCCCTAGAGACAGGGGGCAATCTGGCTACACCTTC. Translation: CASSPRDRGQSGYTF.

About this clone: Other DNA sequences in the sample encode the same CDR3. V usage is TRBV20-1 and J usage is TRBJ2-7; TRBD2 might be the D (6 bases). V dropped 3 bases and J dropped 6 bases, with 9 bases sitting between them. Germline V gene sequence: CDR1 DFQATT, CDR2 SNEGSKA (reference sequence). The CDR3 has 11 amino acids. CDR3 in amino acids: CSARGRSEQYF. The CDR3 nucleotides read TGCAGTGCTAGGGGGAGGAGCGAGCAGTACTTC.

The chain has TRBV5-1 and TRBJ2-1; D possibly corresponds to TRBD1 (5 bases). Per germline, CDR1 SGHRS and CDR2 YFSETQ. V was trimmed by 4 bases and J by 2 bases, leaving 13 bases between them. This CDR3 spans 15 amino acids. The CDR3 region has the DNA TGCGCCAGCAGCCCGACCGACAGCCCCTACAATGAGCAGTTCTTC. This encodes CASSPTDSPYNEQFF. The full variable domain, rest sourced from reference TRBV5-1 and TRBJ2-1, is KAGVTQTPRYLIKTRGQQVTLSCSPISGHRSVSWYQQTPGQGLQFLFEYFSETQRNKGNFPGRFSGRQFSNSRSEMNVSTLELGDSALYLCASSPTDSPYNEQFFGPGTRLTVL.

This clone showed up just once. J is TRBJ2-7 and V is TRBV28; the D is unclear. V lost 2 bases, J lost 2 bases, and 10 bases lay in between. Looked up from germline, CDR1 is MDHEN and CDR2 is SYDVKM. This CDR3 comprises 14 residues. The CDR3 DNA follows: TGTGCCAGCAGTTTAGGGCAGTCAACCTACGAGCAGTACTTC. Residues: CASSLGQSTYEQYF.